This record concerns one TCR beta chain sequence. The data were obtained in a study of T cell responses to AZD1222 COVID-19 vaccine. It was second doses at about 4 or about 12 weeks that were pooled. Profiling relied on immunoSEQ multiplex PCR, and the TCRdb table lists in-frame clones only, not all of them. The data show 130,000 or so clones, roughly 86% seen once. The CDR3 length is 17 residues. Trimming removed 2 bases from V and 4 bases from J, with 16 bases in between. Germline CDR1 reads SGHNT; CDR2 reads YYREEE (reference sequence). Sample: peripheral blood, taken 28 days after the second AZD1222 dose. This chain uses TRBV5-4 with TRBJ2-6, with TRBD1 as a possible D gene (6 bases). The TCR originated in an adult who received the AZD1222 COVID-19 vaccine. CDR3 sequence (DNA): TGTGCCAGCAGCTTTGCCTCACGGACAGCCGGGGCCAACGTCCTGACTTTC. Amino acid sequence: CASSFASRTAGANVLTF.